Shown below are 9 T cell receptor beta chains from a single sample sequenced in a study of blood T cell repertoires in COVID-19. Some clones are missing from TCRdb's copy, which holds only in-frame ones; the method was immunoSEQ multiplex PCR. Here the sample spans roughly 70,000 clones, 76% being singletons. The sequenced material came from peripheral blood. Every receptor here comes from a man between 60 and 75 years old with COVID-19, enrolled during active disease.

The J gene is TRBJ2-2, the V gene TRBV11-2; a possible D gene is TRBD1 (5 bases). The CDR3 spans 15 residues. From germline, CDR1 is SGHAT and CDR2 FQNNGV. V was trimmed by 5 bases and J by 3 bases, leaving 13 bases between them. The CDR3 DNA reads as TGTGCCAGCAGCCCTTACAGGCCCGACACCGGGGAGCTGTTTTTT. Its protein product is CASSPYRPDTGELFF.

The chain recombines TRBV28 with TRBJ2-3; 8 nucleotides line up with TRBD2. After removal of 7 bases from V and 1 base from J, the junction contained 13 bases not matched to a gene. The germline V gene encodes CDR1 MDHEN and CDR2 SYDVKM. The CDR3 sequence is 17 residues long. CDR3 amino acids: CASIAPGGTLGTDTQYF. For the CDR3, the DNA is TGTGCCAGCATCGCCCCGGGGGGGACACTGGGCACAGATACGCAGTATTTT.

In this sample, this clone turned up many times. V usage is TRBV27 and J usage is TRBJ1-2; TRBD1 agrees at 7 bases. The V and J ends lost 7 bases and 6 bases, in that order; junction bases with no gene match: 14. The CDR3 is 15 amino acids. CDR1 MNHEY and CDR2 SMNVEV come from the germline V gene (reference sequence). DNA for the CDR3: TGTGCCAGCACCAACCGAGGGGGCTCTTGGGATGGCTACACCTTC. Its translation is CASTNRGGSWDGYTF.

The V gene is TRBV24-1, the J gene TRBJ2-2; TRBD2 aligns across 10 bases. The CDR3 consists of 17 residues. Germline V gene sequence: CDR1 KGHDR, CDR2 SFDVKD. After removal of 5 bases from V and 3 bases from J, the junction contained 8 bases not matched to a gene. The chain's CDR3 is CATSARRAGGHTGELFF. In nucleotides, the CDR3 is TGTGCCACCAGTGCCCGGCGAGCGGGAGGGCACACCGGGGAGCTGTTTTTT.

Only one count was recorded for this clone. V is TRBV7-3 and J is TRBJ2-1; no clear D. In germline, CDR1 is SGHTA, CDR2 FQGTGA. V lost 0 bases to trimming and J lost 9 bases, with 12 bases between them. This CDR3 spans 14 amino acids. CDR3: CASSLTLGAREQFF. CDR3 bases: TGTGCCAGCAGCTTAACCCTTGGAGCCCGTGAGCAGTTCTTC.

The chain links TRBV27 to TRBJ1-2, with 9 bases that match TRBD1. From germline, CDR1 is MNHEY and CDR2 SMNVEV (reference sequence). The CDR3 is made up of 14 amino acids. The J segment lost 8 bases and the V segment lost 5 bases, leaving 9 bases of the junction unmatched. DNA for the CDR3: TGTGCCAGCAGTAAATCCGGGACAGGGAAGGGCTACACCTTC. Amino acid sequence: CASSKSGTGKGYTF.

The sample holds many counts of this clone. This chain's CDR3 is CASSLVAGGNNEQFF. The DNA of the CDR3 is TGTGCCAGCAGCTTAGTAGCGGGGGGGAACAATGAGCAGTTCTTC. This chain connects TRBV7-9 to TRBJ2-1; 11 positions match TRBD2. V lost 1 base, J lost 5 bases, and 1 base stayed unmatched. The germline V gene has CDR1 SEHNR and CDR2 FQNEAQ (reference sequence). This CDR3 spans 15 amino acids.

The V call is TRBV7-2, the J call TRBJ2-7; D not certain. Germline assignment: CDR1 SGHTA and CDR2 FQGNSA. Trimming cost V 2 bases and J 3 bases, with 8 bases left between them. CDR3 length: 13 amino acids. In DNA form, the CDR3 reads TGTGCCAGCAGCTTAAAACCCGGCTACGAGCAGTACTTC. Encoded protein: CASSLKPGYEQYF.

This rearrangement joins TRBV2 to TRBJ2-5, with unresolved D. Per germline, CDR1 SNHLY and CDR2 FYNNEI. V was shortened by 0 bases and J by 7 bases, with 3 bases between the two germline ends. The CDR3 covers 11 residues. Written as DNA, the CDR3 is TGTGCCAGCAGTGAAGCGCGGACCCAGTACTTC. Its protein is CASSEARTQYF.